A selection of T cell receptor beta chains follows, all from one sample in a study of glioma-infiltrating T cells after dendritic cell vaccination. Using immunoSEQ multiplex PCR, the repertoire was profiled, and TCRdb retains in-frame clones only, with some absent. The table shows roughly 96,000 clones, with 75% to 85% occurring only once. The sequencing used blood, collected before dendritic cell vaccination. These receptors were taken from a human donor with glioblastoma. CDR3s include the opening cysteine and the closing phenylalanine or tryptophan. Each record gives: V gene, D gene, clone size, J gene, CDR3 protein, CDR3 DNA. D genes are given only for firm matches. Clone size is shown for a subset of rows, as once, few, many or a class of expanded clone.

>TRBV25-1|TRBD1|NA|TRBJ2-5
CASNRGIETQYF
TGTGCCAGCAACAGGGGGATAGAGACCCAGTACTTC
>TRBV11-2|TRBD2|NA|TRBJ2-3
CASSLGGRVDTQYF
TGTGCCAGCAGCTTAGGCGGGAGGGTAGATACGCAGTATTTT
>TRBV10-3|TRBD1|NA|TRBJ1-1
CAIRRTGTEAFF
TGTGCCATCAGGAGGACAGGGACTGAAGCTTTCTTT
>TRBV6-1|NA|few|TRBJ1-6
CASSGLDNSPLHF
TGTGCCAGCAGTGGCCTAGATAATTCACCCCTCCACTTT
>TRBV30|NA|NA|TRBJ2-3
CAWSVQGGGTDTQYF
TGTGCCTGGAGTGTACAAGGGGGGGGCACAGATACGCAGTATTTT
>TRBV5-1|NA|once|TRBJ2-1
CASSFRDTYNEQFF
TGCGCCAGCAGCTTCAGGGACACCTACAATGAGCAGTTCTTC
>TRBV5-6|TRBD2|NA|TRBJ2-2
CASSPMTSGSVVGELFF
TGTGCCAGCAGCCCCATGACTAGCGGGAGTGTAGTCGGGGAGCTGTTTTTT
>TRBV18|TRBD1|once|TRBJ2-7
CASSPKVGTDYEQYF
TGTGCCAGCTCGCCCAAGGTTGGGACAGACTACGAGCAGTACTTC
>TRBV6-1|TRBD1|NA|TRBJ1-2
CASSGQGLNYGYTF
TGTGCCAGCAGTGGACAGGGCCTTAACTATGGCTACACCTTC
>TRBV7-9|TRBD1|NA|TRBJ2-7
CASSLAGTGVREQYF
TGTGCCAGCAGCTTAGCCGGGACAGGGGTTCGCGAGCAGTACTTC
>TRBV19|NA|NA|TRBJ1-5
CASSIPNQPQHF
TGTGCCAGTAGTATCCCGAATCAGCCCCAGCATTTT
>TRBV27|TRBD2|NA|TRBJ2-1
CASSSASSGSYNEQFF
TGTGCCAGCAGTTCTGCTTCTAGCGGCTCCTACAATGAGCAGTTCTTC
>TRBV5-6|TRBD2|NA|TRBJ2-2
CASSSLARGGLNTGELFF
TGTGCCAGCAGCTCTCTAGCACGGGGGGGATTAAACACCGGGGAGCTGTTTTTT
>TRBV19|NA|NA|TRBJ2-3
CASSMAPGLHNTDTQYF
TGTGCCAGTAGTATGGCCCCGGGACTTCACAACACAGATACGCAGTATTTT
>TRBV28|NA|NA|TRBJ2-3
CASSLRGFGRVTDTQYF
TGTGCCAGCAGTTTAAGGGGCTTCGGCAGGGTAACAGATACGCAGTATTTT
>TRBV7-8|NA|NA|TRBJ1-5
CASSGSRDQPQHF
TGTGCCAGCAGCGGTAGCCGAGATCAGCCCCAGCATTTT
>TRBV9|TRBD2|NA|TRBJ2-5
CASSVEWLAGVREQYF
TGTGCCAGCAGCGTAGAATGGCTAGCGGGAGTGAGGGAGCAGTACTTC
>TRBV9|TRBD1|NA|TRBJ1-3
CASSVGGQVGGGNTIYF
TGTGCCAGCAGCGTGGGTGGACAGGTCGGTGGCGGAAACACCATATATTTT
>TRBV19|NA|NA|TRBJ1-3
CASTTLFGGNTIYF
TGTGCCAGTACGACACTTTTCGGTGGAAACACCATATATTTT
>TRBV7-4|TRBD2|NA|TRBJ2-7
CASSLDRGTSGGTNFSYEQYF
TGTGCCAGCAGCTTAGATCGTGGGACTAGCGGGGGGACTAACTTCTCCTACGAGCAGTACTTC
>TRBV7-3|TRBD2|NA|TRBJ2-1
CAGSSSGELYNEQFF
TGTGCCGGCAGCTCTAGCGGGGAATTATACAATGAGCAGTTCTTC
>TRBV19|NA|once|TRBJ1-6
CATSTGANSPLHF
TGTGCCACCTCGACAGGAGCTAATTCACCCCTCCACTTT
>TRBV5-1|TRBD1|NA|TRBJ2-7
CASSWGWTGIRSYEQYF
TGCGCCAGCAGCTGGGGATGGACAGGGATACGCTCCTACGAGCAGTACTTC
>TRBV28|NA|NA|TRBJ2-7
CASSLGGASAVEQYF
TGTGCCAGCAGTTTAGGGGGGGCTAGCGCGGTCGAGCAGTACTTC
>TRBV6-5|NA|NA|TRBJ1-2
CASSRNRDIDYGYTF
TGTGCCAGCAGTCGAAATCGGGACATAGACTATGGCTACACCTTC
>TRBV6-1|NA|NA|TRBJ1-6
CASSALRISASPLHF
TGTGCCAGCAGCGCATTGCGGATTTCTGCTTCACCCCTCCACTTT
>TRBV23-1|NA|once|TRBJ1-1
CASSQSYRALNTEAFF
TGCGCCAGCAGTCAATCGTACAGGGCGTTAAACACTGAAGCTTTCTTT
>TRBV5-1|TRBD2|NA|TRBJ2-7
CASSGLGLAVDEQYF
TGCGCCAGCAGCGGTTTGGGACTAGCGGTCGACGAGCAGTACTTC
>TRBV30|TRBD1|NA|TRBJ1-1
CAWSAPSQGGTFF
TGTGCCTGGAGTGCGCCCTCCCAGGGGGGAACTTTCTTT
>TRBV9|NA|NA|TRBJ1-3
CASSGTQSSWGNTIYF
TGTGCCAGCAGCGGGACACAGTCTTCTTGGGGAAACACCATATATTTT
>TRBV7-6|NA|NA|TRBJ1-2
CASSLGQGRRGYTF
TGTGCCAGCAGCTTAGGGCAGGGGCGGAGGGGCTACACCTTC
>TRBV5-1|TRBD1|NA|TRBJ1-1
CASSLATGQEITEAFF
TGCGCCAGCAGCTTGGCAACGGGACAGGAGATCACTGAAGCTTTCTTT
>TRBV6-5|NA|medium-sized|TRBJ1-2
CASRHQGTGSGYTF
TGTGCCAGCAGGCACCAAGGGACTGGTAGTGGCTACACCTTC
>TRBV27|NA|NA|TRBJ2-2
CASSYLTGELFF
TGTGCCAGCAGTTATCTGACCGGGGAGCTGTTTTTT
>TRBV19|NA|NA|TRBJ1-2
CASSIDGNFNYGYTF
TGTGCCAGTAGTATAGACGGGAACTTTAACTATGGCTACACCTTC
>TRBV30|TRBD2|few|TRBJ2-2
CAWSAVSGRGSGELFF
TGTGCCTGGAGTGCCGTTAGCGGGAGGGGGTCCGGGGAGCTGTTTTTT
>TRBV6-5|TRBD1|NA|TRBJ1-5
CASSYEGADQPQHF
TGTGCCAGCAGTTACGAGGGGGCTGATCAGCCCCAGCATTTT
>TRBV2|TRBD1|NA|TRBJ2-7
CASSGPDRGYEQYF
TGTGCCAGCAGTGGCCCGGACAGGGGTTACGAGCAGTACTTC
>TRBV7-9|TRBD1|few|TRBJ2-7
CASSPGQFYEQYF
TGTGCCAGCAGCCCGGGACAGTTCTACGAGCAGTACTTC
>TRBV2|NA|NA|TRBJ1-4
CATKALATNEKLFF
TGTGCCACCAAAGCTTTAGCAACTAATGAAAAACTGTTTTTT
>TRBV2|NA|NA|TRBJ1-1
CASREGNTEAFF
TGTGCCAGCAGAGAGGGGAACACTGAAGCTTTCTTT
>TRBV12-5|TRBD2|NA|TRBJ2-3
CASQRGGADTQYF
TGTGCTAGCCAGCGGGGAGGGGCAGATACGCAGTATTTT
>TRBV19|NA|NA|TRBJ2-7
CASRDPGNEQYF
TGTGCCAGTAGGGACCCGGGGAACGAGCAGTACTTC
>TRBV5-1|TRBD1|NA|TRBJ2-1
CASSFGQGGYNEQFF
TGCGCCAGCAGCTTTGGACAGGGGGGTTACAATGAGCAGTTCTTC
>TRBV12-5|TRBD1|few|TRBJ1-5
CASGPGQKDQPQHF
TGTGCTAGTGGCCCGGGACAGAAGGATCAGCCCCAGCATTTT
>TRBV4-1|TRBD1|NA|TRBJ2-1
CASSHDRAGGNEQFF
TGCGCCAGCAGCCATGACAGGGCAGGAGGCAATGAGCAGTTCTTC
>TRBV6-4|TRBD2|NA|TRBJ2-1
CASKSSLGLAGVNEQFF
TGTGCCAGCAAAAGTTCCCTCGGACTAGCGGGGGTGAATGAGCAGTTCTTC
>TRBV6-1|TRBD2|once|TRBJ2-7
CASREREGSYEQYF
TGTGCCAGCAGAGAGCGGGAGGGCTCCTACGAGCAGTACTTC
>TRBV9|NA|NA|TRBJ2-1
CASSATQGNEQFF
TGTGCCAGCAGCGCCACGCAGGGGAATGAGCAGTTCTTC
>TRBV23-1|NA|NA|TRBJ2-7
CATQQQWVGPAYEQYF
TGCGCCACCCAACAACAGTGGGTAGGTCCGGCCTACGAGCAGTACTTC
>TRBV5-1|TRBD1|NA|TRBJ1-3
CASRTGGENTIYF
TGCGCCAGCAGAACAGGGGGCGAAAACACCATATATTTT
>TRBV25-1|TRBD1|NA|TRBJ1-1
CASSAGTGGRTEAFF
TGTGCCAGCAGCGCCGGCACAGGGGGACGTACTGAAGCTTTCTTT
>TRBV19|NA|NA|TRBJ2-1
CASSSSVFLYNEQFF
TGTGCCAGTAGTTCGAGCGTGTTTCTCTACAATGAGCAGTTCTTC
>TRBV5-1|TRBD1|NA|TRBJ2-2
CASSLTGHVDTGELFF
TGCGCCAGCAGCCTGACAGGGCATGTGGACACCGGGGAGCTGTTTTTT
>TRBV5-4|TRBD1|NA|TRBJ2-7
CASSLTGAYEQYF
TGTGCCAGCAGCTTGACAGGGGCCTACGAGCAGTACTTC
>TRBV29-1|TRBD2|NA|TRBJ2-7
CSVGLAGGLEQYF
TGCAGCGTTGGACTAGCGGGAGGCCTGGAGCAGTACTTC
>TRBV7-2|NA|NA|TRBJ1-6
CASSQPTGVNSPLHF
TGTGCCAGCAGCCAACCGACGGGGGTTAATTCACCCCTCCACTTT